This T cell receptor beta chain was identified in a study of T cell responses to AZD1222 COVID-19 vaccine. The germline gives CDR1 SGHNT, CDR2 YENEEA. V was clipped by 0 bases and J by 10 bases; unmatched bases: 7. The CDR3 extends over 14 amino acids. Profiling relied on immunoSEQ multiplex PCR, and the TCRdb table lists in-frame clones only, not all of them. Among around 150,000 clones listed, roughly 94% were seen once. V and J are TRBV11-3 and TRBJ1-1; 8 bases match TRBD1. The specimen was peripheral blood, collected on day 0 of AZD1222 vaccination. The receptor was derived from an adult in good health. This chain's CDR3 is CASSLDRAGGPAFF. CDR3 bases: TGTGCCAGCAGCTTAGATAGGGCAGGGGGCCCAGCTTTCTTT.